This entry lists 23 T cell receptor beta chains sequenced from one sample in a study of T cells in Graves' hyperthyroidism and ophthalmopathy. Amplified TCR beta CDR3 regions derived from RNA transcripts. A set of HTBI primers served as the primers for a first-round RT-PCR of the TCR CDR3. In TCRdb, the multiplex PCR reads were re-called with MiXCR into one record per CDR3 protein. This repertoire shows about 360,000 distinct CDR3 sequences, roughly 13% found once; its top ten account for less than 25%. The material sequenced was blood. The receptors were sampled from a young man with Graves' hyperthyroidism that later progressed to Graves' ophthalmopathy.

This clonotype came up many times. This chain uses TRBV20-1 with TRBJ2-3; the D is unclear. Germline V gene data show CDR1 as DFQATT and CDR2 as SNEGSKA (reference sequence). Trimming cost V 6 bases and J 2 bases, with 12 bases left between them. This CDR3 has 13 amino acids. DNA of the CDR3: TGCAGTGCCAGGCACCTCACCACAGATACGCAGTATTTT. Encoded protein: CSARHLTTDTQYF.

This clonotype showed up many times. The rearrangement uses TRBV3-1 and TRBJ2-1, with D uncertain. Trimming removed 1 base at V and 4 bases at J, with 8 bases between. The CDR3 runs 14 residues. Germline lookup yields CDR1 LGHDT and CDR2 YNNKEL (reference sequence). The CDR3 loop is CASSQVPEYNEQFF. In nucleotides, the CDR3 is TGTGCCAGCAGCCAAGTCCCAGAATACAATGAGCAGTTCTTC.

This chain links TRBV6-5 with TRBJ2-7; no definite D call. Between the trimmed V and J ends, which lost 2 bases and 0 bases, there was a span of 11 bases. The CDR3 has 15 amino acids. Germline V CDR1 and CDR2: MNHEY, SVGAGI. The CDR3 DNA reads TGTGCCAGCAGTTACGGTGAAGGTAGCTCCTACGAGCAGTACTTC. This sequence encodes CASSYGEGSSYEQYF.

The gene calls are TRBV20-1 and TRBJ2-7; possible D gene TRBD1, 6 bases. Trimming removed 5 bases from V and 4 bases from J, with 15 bases in between. This CDR3 contains 13 residues. Germline CDR1 reads DFQATT; CDR2 reads SNEGSKA (reference sequence). CDR3 loop: CSAWQGTGYEQYF. CDR3 DNA sequence: TGCAGTGCTTGGCAGGGGACGGGTTACGAGCAGTACTTC.

This clonotype was found a few times. V gene TRBV4-1 combines with J gene TRBJ2-3; possibly TRBD1 for D (5 bases). There are 15 residues in the CDR3. Germline V gene sequence: CDR1 MGHRA, CDR2 YSYEKL. The ends were cut back, 2 bases at V and 2 bases at J, with 11 bases in the middle. CDR3 loop: CASSQLAGNTDTQYF. The DNA of the CDR3 is TGCGCCAGCAGCCAATTGGCAGGGAACACAGATACGCAGTATTTT.

This clonotype was seen only a few times. This chain uses TRBV6-1 with TRBJ1-1, with a weak D call TRBD1 (5 bases). The CDR3 is 12 residues long. Germline values: CDR1 MNHNS, CDR2 SASEGT. V was trimmed by 7 bases and J by 8 bases, leaving 14 bases between them. Here the CDR3 reads CASTHQGSEAFF. CDR3 nucleotides: TGTGCCAGCACTCACCAGGGTAGCGAAGCTTTCTTT.

The chain combines TRBV5-4 with TRBJ2-3, with 11 bases aligning to TRBD2. V gave up 2 bases and J gave up 0 bases; unmatched junction bases: 8. CDR3 length equals 18 residues. The V gene's germline CDR1 is SGHNT and CDR2 YYREEE (reference sequence). The CDR3 sequence is CASSFRSSGGLSTDTQYF. The CDR3 nucleotides are TGTGCCAGCAGCTTTAGGTCTAGCGGGGGGCTGAGCACAGATACGCAGTATTTT.

This clonotype was detected ten times or more. V gene TRBV10-1 combines with J gene TRBJ1-2; D is unclear. This CDR3 contains 12 residues. V lost 3 bases to trimming and J lost 7 bases, with 9 bases between them. The germline V gene has CDR1 WNHNN and CDR2 SYGVQD (reference sequence). CDR3 residues: CASSDLNFGYTF. The CDR3 DNA reads as TGCGCCAGCAGTGATCTTAATTTTGGCTACACCTTC.

This chain links TRBV5-1 with TRBJ2-2; 10 nucleotides line up with TRBD1. The CDR3 is made up of 16 amino acids. With 5 bases clipped from V and 6 bases from J, the junction kept 10 bases outside the gene matches. Per germline, CDR1 SGHRS and CDR2 YFSETQ. The CDR3 DNA follows: TGCGCCAGCAGTGGCGGACAGGGGGTCTCCGCCGGGGAGCTGTTTTTT. Amino acids: CASSGGQGVSAGELFF.

Points on this clonotype: It may be a read error: a sequence one base away is much more abundant. The V and J genes are TRBV11-1 and TRBJ2-1; TRBD2 matches 7 bases. The germline V gene has CDR1 SGHAT and CDR2 FQDESV (reference sequence). The CDR3 is 16 residues long. The DNA of the CDR3 is TGTGCCAGCAGCTTCAATGGGGGGGGGACCTACAATGTGCAGTTCTTC. This translates into CASSFNGGGTYNVQFF. The variable domain in full, completed from reference TRBV11-1 and TRBJ2-1, reads EAEVAQSPRYKITEKSQAVAFWCDPISGHATLYWYRQILGQGPELLVQFQDESVVDDSQLPKDRFSAERLKGVDSTLKIQPAELGDSAMYLCASSFNGGGTYNVQFFGPGTRLTVL.

The chain joins TRBV3-1 to TRBJ2-5; TRBD2 agrees at 8 bases. Germline CDR1 LGHDT, CDR2 YNNKEL (reference sequence). The trim removed 3 bases at V and 5 bases at J, leaving 17 bases unmatched. The CDR3 loop spans 18 amino acids. CDR3: CASSQSWKAGALKETQYF. CDR3 bases: TGTGCCAGCAGCCAGTCCTGGAAAGCGGGGGCCTTAAAGGAGACCCAGTACTTC.

CDR3 protein: CASSQDIGQNTGELFF. The CDR3 DNA reads as TGTGCCAGCAGCCAAGATATAGGCCAGAACACCGGGGAGCTGTTTTTT. The V gene is TRBV4-2, the J gene TRBJ2-2; no definite D call. Germline V gene lookup returns CDR1 LGHNA and CDR2 YNFKEQ. There are 16 residues in the CDR3. The V and J ends lost 0 bases and 1 base respectively, with 9 bases between them.

This rearrangement joins TRBV28 to TRBJ1-6; possibly TRBD1 for D (5 bases). CDR1 is MDHEN, CDR2 SYDVKM, per germline. This CDR3 is built from 14 residues. V was cut by 6 bases and J by 6 bases, with 12 bases left in between. The CDR3 loop is CASSTAGVNSPLHF. Here the CDR3 DNA reads TGTGCCAGCAGCACGGCGGGGGTTAATTCACCCCTCCACTTT.

To note about this clonotype: A much larger clonotype is one base distant, so this may be a read error. The rearrangement links TRBV6-2 or TRBV6-3 to TRBJ1-1; weak D call: TRBD1 (5 bases). CDR3 length: 13 residues. Trimming pared 7 bases from V and 0 bases from J, leaving 9 bases between. CDR1 is MNHEY and CDR2 is SVGEGT in the germline V gene. The CDR3 coding sequence is TGTGCCAGCAAGAGACAGATGAACACTGAAGCTTTCTTT. The encoded protein is CASKRQMNTEAFF.

This clonotype appeared many times. The rearrangement uses TRBV6-5 and TRBJ1-1; D is possibly TRBD1 (5 bases). Germline loops: CDR1 MNHEY, CDR2 SVGAGI. This CDR3 has 14 amino acids. The V gene lost 0 bases and the J gene lost 3 bases, with 8 bases spanning the gap. This CDR3 reads CASSYSGGDTEAFF. CDR3 bases: TGTGCCAGCAGTTACTCGGGAGGGGACACTGAAGCTTTCTTT.

This clonotype showed up many times. The chain recombines TRBV28 with TRBJ1-5, with D perhaps TRBD1 (5 bases). This CDR3 comprises 14 residues. V was pared by 5 bases and J by 1 base, with 9 bases between. Germline CDR1 reads MDHEN; CDR2 reads SYDVKM. The CDR3 region is CASSNRLSNQPQHF. The CDR3 nucleotides are TGTGCCAGCAGTAACAGGTTAAGCAATCAGCCCCAGCATTTT. Full variable domain (remainder filled in from reference TRBV28 and TRBJ1-5): DVKVTQSSRYLVKRTGEKVFLECVQDMDHENMFWYRQDPGLGLRLIYFSYDVKMKEKGDIPEGYSVSREKKERFSLILESASTNQTSMYLCASSNRLSNQPQHFGDGTRLSIL.

J is TRBJ2-2 and V is TRBV13, with D maybe TRBD1 (5 bases). V lost 11 bases and J lost 3, with 13 bases in between. This CDR3 region has 13 residues. Looked up from germline, CDR1 is PRHDT and CDR2 is FYEKMQ (reference sequence). The CDR3 coding sequence is TGTGCCGGATACGACAGTGACACCGGGGAGCTGTTTTTT. It translates to CAGYDSDTGELFF.

The sample holds many counts of this clonotype. The V call is TRBV12-5, the J call TRBJ2-5; 8 bases align to TRBD1. Germline V gene data show CDR1 as LGHNT and CDR2 as FRNRAP. The J segment lost 2 bases and the V segment lost 9 bases, leaving 11 bases of the junction unmatched. This CDR3 spans 15 amino acids. CDR3 nucleotides: TGTGCTAGAACTTGGGGACAGGTTTGGCAAGAGACCCAGTACTTC. Amino acid sequence: CARTWGQVWQETQYF.

This clonotype was detected ten times or more. The V gene is TRBV5-5, the J gene TRBJ2-5; D not resolved. The CDR3 totals 13 residues. V gave up 1 base and J gave up 4 bases, with 8 bases separating them. Germline V gene lookup returns CDR1 SGHKS and CDR2 YYEKEE (reference sequence). The CDR3 protein is CASSLLRVETQYF. For the CDR3, the DNA is TGTGCCAGCAGCTTGTTACGGGTAGAGACCCAGTACTTC.

This clonotype showed up many times. The gene calls are TRBV20-1 and TRBJ1-2; 7 nucleotides agree with TRBD1. This CDR3 region has 13 residues. The J segment lost 3 bases and the V segment lost 6 bases, leaving 7 bases of the junction unmatched. Germline CDR1 and CDR2: DFQATT and SNEGSKA (reference sequence). The CDR3 reads CSAKNRGDYGYTF. CDR3 in DNA: TGCAGTGCAAAAAACAGGGGTGACTATGGCTACACCTTC.

This clonotype came up many times. The J gene is TRBJ1-6, the V gene TRBV7-9; D not certain. Per the germline V gene, CDR1 is SEHNR and CDR2 is FQNEAQ (reference sequence). CDR3 length: 15 amino acids. Trimming removed 8 bases from V and 4 bases from J, with 15 bases in between. The CDR3 DNA is TGTGCCAGCTCTTTGCAAGGGCTGTATAATTCACCCCTCCACTTT. This gives the protein CASSLQGLYNSPLHF.

In this sample, this clonotype turned up many times. The chain couples TRBV25-1 to TRBJ1-2, with D perhaps matching TRBD1 (5 bases). V lost 1 base, J lost 4 bases, and 13 bases lay in between. The germline V gene has CDR1 MGHDK and CDR2 SYGVNS. The CDR3 consists of 15 residues. The CDR3 DNA is TGTGCCAGCAGTGAATTGGCGGGGCCCCCCTATGGCTACACCTTC. Protein sequence: CASSELAGPPYGYTF.

This rearrangement joins TRBV11-2 to TRBJ1-4; D is unresolved. V dropped 1 base and J dropped 0 bases, with 12 bases sitting between them. Germline V gene lookup returns CDR1 SGHAT and CDR2 FQNNGV. This CDR3 is built from 17 residues. The CDR3 protein is CASSLVPGGSTNEKLFF. The CDR3 DNA is TGTGCCAGCAGCTTAGTCCCGGGCGGCTCAACTAATGAAAAACTGTTTTTT.